A selection of T cell receptor beta chains follows, all from one sample in a study of CD8 T cells in Susac syndrome. TCRdb called the immunoSEQ multiplex PCR reads again in MiXCR, with one record for every CDR3 protein. This table has about 130,000 distinct CDR3 sequences, roughly 94% appearing once. Source material: CD4+ T cells from PBMCs. Receptors originate from a human donor with multiple sclerosis. The CDR3 runs from the conserved cysteine through the conserved F or W. D genes are given only for firm matches. A row's size may be missing; if present it is once, few, many or a size class.

clone size	V gene	D gene	J gene	CDR3 DNA	CDR3 protein
few	TRBV27	TRBD2	TRBJ2-7	TGTGCCAGCAGTCTCCTAGCGGGAGCCTACGAGCAGTACTTC	CASSLLAGAYEQYF
NA	TRBV2	TRBD2	TRBJ2-2	TGTGCCAGCTCTTATCCGCTAGCGGGGCTAACGAACACCGGGGAGCTGTTTTTT	CASSYPLAGLTNTGELFF
NA	TRBV12-3/TRBV12-4	NA	TRBJ1-2	TGTGCCAGCAGTCCAAACACCGGGTATGGCTACACCTTC	CASSPNTGYGYTF
NA	TRBV4-1	NA	TRBJ2-2	TGCGCCAGCAGCCAGACTCCGGGGGCGGCGAACACCGGGGAGCTGTTTTTT	CASSQTPGAANTGELFF
NA	TRBV5-6	NA	TRBJ1-5	TGTGCCAGCAGCTTGGGGGGACTTCGGGTGAGGAATCAGCCCCAGCATTTT	CASSLGGLRVRNQPQHF
NA	TRBV19	NA	TRBJ2-7	TGTGCCAGTAGTATAAGGGAAGCGGTCCCCTACGAGCAGTACTTC	CASSIREAVPYEQYF
NA	TRBV6-5	NA	TRBJ1-2	TGTGCCAGCAGTTACTCGAAGCGGCCAGGTCTTGGGGGCTACACCTTC	CASSYSKRPGLGGYTF
NA	TRBV5-4	NA	TRBJ2-1	TGTGCCAGCAGCTTGGGATTAGCGGTTATGAGCTCCTACAATGAGCAGTTCTTC	CASSLGLAVMSSYNEQFF
NA	TRBV6-6	TRBD1	TRBJ1-5	TGTGCCAGCACAAAGGACAGGGAAAATCAGCCCCAGCATTTT	CASTKDRENQPQHF
NA	TRBV5-4	NA	TRBJ1-1	TGTGCCAGCAGCCCGGTTGACCCCCAAACTGAAGCTTTCTTT	CASSPVDPQTEAFF
NA	TRBV18	NA	TRBJ2-7	TGTGCCAGCTCACGGGACACTGTCTCCTACGAGCAGTACTTC	CASSRDTVSYEQYF
NA	TRBV5-6	NA	TRBJ1-1	TGTGCCAGCGGGGCCAGGTGGAACACTGAAGCTTTCTTT	CASGARWNTEAFF
NA	TRBV5-1	NA	TRBJ1-2	TGCGCCAGCAGCACCAGGCAGAACTATGGCTACACCTTC	CASSTRQNYGYTF
NA	TRBV28	NA	TRBJ2-3	TGTGCCAGCAGCCTCGGTTTCAACACGCAGTATTTT	CASSLGFNTQYF
NA	TRBV3-1	TRBD1	TRBJ1-1	TGTGCCAGCAGGTCCCGGGACAGGGTAGGGGACACTGAAGCTTTCTTT	CASRSRDRVGDTEAFF
NA	TRBV7-8	TRBD1	TRBJ1-5	TGTGCCAGCAGCATTTTACAGGGGGATGTTAATCAGCCCCAGCATTTT	CASSILQGDVNQPQHF
NA	TRBV6-5	NA	TRBJ1-1	TGTGCCAGCAAGGGGGGAGGGAACACTGAAGCTTTCTTT	CASKGGGNTEAFF
NA	TRBV12-5	NA	TRBJ1-1	TGTGCTAGTGGCTTCCCGACAGCGCCTGAAGCTTTCTTT	CASGFPTAPEAFF
NA	TRBV11-1	NA	TRBJ2-3	TGTGCCAGCAGCTTAGCCGAATCGGATACGCAGTATTTT	CASSLAESDTQYF
NA	TRBV5-1	NA	TRBJ1-2	TGCGCCAGCAGCTTGGGGCTACAGGGTATTGGCTATGGCTACACCTTC	CASSLGLQGIGYGYTF
NA	TRBV6-2/TRBV6-3	NA	TRBJ1-2	TGTGCCAGCAGTGGGTGGACAGATGTCTATGGCTACACCTTC	CASSGWTDVYGYTF
NA	TRBV30	NA	TRBJ1-1	TGTGCCTGGAGTGTAAGCGGACAGAAGAACACTGAAGCTTTCTTT	CAWSVSGQKNTEAFF
NA	TRBV5-1	TRBD1	TRBJ1-3	TGCGCCAGAAGCGGGGGGACAGGGCCTGGAAACACCATATATTTT	CARSGGTGPGNTIYF
NA	TRBV7-8	NA	TRBJ2-1	TGTGCCAGCTCGGAGGACAGAAGGACCTACAATGAGCAGTTCTTC	CASSEDRRTYNEQFF
NA	TRBV10-3	TRBD2	TRBJ2-3	TGTGCCATCAGTGGACGCGGGGGGCTTAGCACAGATACGCAGTATTTT	CAISGRGGLSTDTQYF
NA	TRBV6-2/TRBV6-3	TRBD2	TRBJ2-3	TGTGCCAGCAGTTACCGTGAGACCGGGACTACCGACACAGATACGCAGTATTTT	CASSYRETGTTDTDTQYF
NA	TRBV5-1	TRBD1	TRBJ1-1	TGCGCCAGCAGCCCGTCGACAGGGCAGAACACTGAAGCTTTCTTT	CASSPSTGQNTEAFF
NA	TRBV3-1	NA	TRBJ2-7	TGTGCCAGCAGCCGGACTCCTCCAGGCGAGCAGTACTTC	CASSRTPPGEQYF
once	TRBV12-5	NA	TRBJ1-2	TGTGCTAGTGGTTTGGGCCTAGGGACGGGCTACACCTTC	CASGLGLGTGYTF
NA	TRBV5-1	NA	TRBJ2-3	TGCGCCAGCAGCTCACCCGGGGCCGGAGATACGCAGTATTTT	CASSSPGAGDTQYF
NA	TRBV7-9	NA	TRBJ1-6	TGTGCCAGCAGCATCGCGGAGGGGAGCCCCCTCCACTTT	CASSIAEGSPLHF
NA	TRBV7-9	NA	TRBJ2-1	TGTGCCAGCAGCCCGAATCTAGGGGGGGCCCACAATGAGCAGTTCTTC	CASSPNLGGAHNEQFF
NA	TRBV12-3/TRBV12-4	TRBD2	TRBJ2-1	TGTGCCAGCAGGCCCGGGCTAGCGGGGGTTGGGAATGAGCAGTTCTTC	CASRPGLAGVGNEQFF
NA	TRBV2	NA	TRBJ2-2	TGTGCCAGCAGTGATGAGGGGGGGTTCGGGGAGCTGTTTTTT	CASSDEGGFGELFF
NA	TRBV20-1	NA	TRBJ2-7	TGCAGTCCCAGCCAGGGTGGGGGCGAGCAGTACTTC	CSPSQGGGEQYF
few	TRBV2	TRBD1	TRBJ1-1	TGTGCCAGCAGTCGGACAGGGGGCACTGAAGCTTTCTTT	CASSRTGGTEAFF
NA	TRBV18	TRBD2	TRBJ2-5	TGTGCCAGCCGCGACGGGGGGTCAAAAGAGACCCAGTACTTC	CASRDGGSKETQYF
few	TRBV6-5	TRBD1	TRBJ1-1	TGTGCCAGCAGTTACGACGGGGACAGTCGAGAAGCTTTCTTT	CASSYDGDSREAFF
NA	TRBV19	TRBD1	TRBJ2-5	TGTGCCACTGAAGGGGGCGGAAAGACCCAGTACTTC	CATEGGGKTQYF
NA	TRBV18	NA	TRBJ1-1	TGTGCCAGCTCACCACCTAGGCAGGGACCGACGAACACTGAAGCTTTCTTT	CASSPPRQGPTNTEAFF
NA	TRBV10-3	NA	TRBJ2-5	TGTGCCATCAGTGAGCAGAGGAGAGAGACCCAGTACTTC	CAISEQRRETQYF
once	TRBV7-2	NA	TRBJ1-4	TGTGCCAGCAGCTCCGGAGGCAGGGGAAACAATGAAAAACTGTTTTTT	CASSSGGRGNNEKLFF
NA	TRBV3-1	NA	TRBJ2-1	TGTGCCAGCAGCCACGCGGATAGGTCCAATGAGCAGTTCTTC	CASSHADRSNEQFF
NA	TRBV5-1	NA	TRBJ2-1	TGCGCCAGCAGCTTGGACATTTCCTACAATGAGCAGTTCTTC	CASSLDISYNEQFF
NA	TRBV2	NA	TRBJ2-1	TGTGCCAGCAGGAACCAAGGTATCGCCTACAATGAGCAGTTCTTC	CASRNQGIAYNEQFF
NA	TRBV13	TRBD2	TRBJ2-1	TGTGCCAGCAGCTTTGGCGGGGGTAGCTCCTACAATGAGCAGTTCTTC	CASSFGGGSSYNEQFF
NA	TRBV29-1	NA	TRBJ1-2	TGCAGCGTCCAAGACGGGATCTATGGCTACACCTTC	CSVQDGIYGYTF
NA	TRBV25-1	NA	TRBJ2-1	TGTGCCAGCAGTGTCGGGCCGGGACACCAACGCTACAATGAGCAGTTCTTC	CASSVGPGHQRYNEQFF
once	TRBV24-1	NA	TRBJ1-5	TGTGCCACCAGTGAGGGCGCAGCGGCACCCCAGCATTTT	CATSEGAAAPQHF
NA	TRBV30	TRBD2	TRBJ2-3	TGTGCCTGGAGTCTGGCTAGCGGAAGCACAGATACGCAGTATTTT	CAWSLASGSTDTQYF
NA	TRBV7-2	TRBD1	TRBJ1-5	TGTGCCAGCAGCACCGGGACAGGGGAACAGCCCCAGCATTTT	CASSTGTGEQPQHF
NA	TRBV6-1	NA	TRBJ1-5	TGTGCCAGCAGAGAGACAGCGGATCAGCCCCAGCATTTT	CASRETADQPQHF
NA	TRBV19	NA	TRBJ1-6	TGTGCCAGTAGAGGGTCCAATTCACCCCTCCACTTT	CASRGSNSPLHF
NA	TRBV7-2	NA	TRBJ2-5	TGTGCCAGCAGCTTAGACTCCCAAGAGACCCAGTACTTC	CASSLDSQETQYF